The present T cell receptor beta chain was sequenced within a study of prognosis after radiotherapy for stage I lung cancer. Study-wide context: Median age was about 74 years (roughly 50 to 84) among about 12 men and more than five women. While several patients had squamous cell carcinoma tumors, the tumors of roughly 13 were adenocarcinoma. There were no patients who received concurrent therapy with stereotactic body radiotherapy.

Amplification of TCR beta CDR3 from genomic DNA used two-round multiplex PCR. Round-one PCR had primers specific to each TRBV and TRBJ gene. From the multiplex PCR reads, TCRdb called clonotypes with MiXCR, one entry per CDR3 protein. The sample lists 23,000 or so distinct CDR3 sequences, 36% occurring once. This clonotype was seen many times. The TCR was taken from a donor at least 50 years old with non-small cell lung cancer. Sequenced material: PBMCs, taken before or after stereotactic body radiation therapy (not recorded which).

CDR3 sequence reads: CSAPLSAGGNEQFF. As DNA, the CDR3 is TGCAGTGCCCCGCTTTCGGCGGGGGGCAATGAGCAGTTCTTC. V usage is TRBV20-1 and J usage is TRBJ2-1, with TRBD2 identical over 8 bases. The CDR3 is made up of 14 amino acids. V shed 6 bases and J 6 bases; nucleotides not matched to a gene: 10. Germline values: CDR1 DFQATT, CDR2 SNEGSKA (reference sequence).